The T cell receptor beta chain described here comes from a study of blood T cells in healthy people across ages. The CDR3 loop spans 15 amino acids. V lost 4 bases and J lost 5, with 14 bases in between. Germline V gene sequence: CDR1 LGHDT, CDR2 YNNKEL (reference sequence). Regarding the study as a whole: It was held that diversity estimates obtained from one million T cells represented underestimates. Compared with aged donors, long-lived donors showed fewer expanded clones, suggesting selection. Older individuals had lower TCR beta diversity per million T cells (the decline was roughly linear).

As to this clonotype: Its antigen is unknown.

A second PCR, run for roughly 7 to 11 cycles, used a sample-barcoded 5' primer plus a J-beta primer mix. Each cDNA molecule received a tag from a template-switch adaptor that had 12 random nucleotides. TCRdb called the 5' RACE reads again in MiXCR, with one record for every CDR3 protein. This sample has about a million distinct CDR3 sequences, with roughly 51% found just once. Material for sequencing was blood. This clonotype was sampled from a woman aged 55-70 years in good health. The gene calls are TRBV3-1 and TRBJ1-4; D gene ambiguous. The CDR3 loop is CASSLRGLGNEKLFF. CDR3 DNA sequence: TGTGCCAGCAGCCTGCGCGGCCTTGGGAATGAAAAACTGTTTTTT. The whole variable domain, filled in from reference TRBV3-1 and TRBJ1-4, reads DTAVSQTPKYLVTQMGNDKSIKCEQNLGHDTMYWYKQDSKKFLKIMFSYNNKELIINETVPNRFSPKSPDKAHLNLHINSLELGDSAVYFCASSLRGLGNEKLFFGSGTQLSVL.